This T cell receptor (beta chain) was obtained from a study of regulatory T cells in long-lasting Graves disease. General observations from the study: Clonotypes that were public and shared totalled some 2,900 in persistent patients versus 966 in new patients. Analyses excluded thyroid tissue, covering peripheral blood alone.

In the case of this clonotype: The antigen remains unidentified.

Arm-PCR with iRepertoire HTBI primers amplified the CDR3 regions for these TCR beta libraries. TCRdb re-called the multiplex PCR reads with MiXCR, one entry per CDR3 protein. The repertoire has more than 650,000 distinct CDR3 sequences, around 30% of them found once; the top ten carry 40% to 50%. With V trimmed by 4 bases and J by 3 bases, 9 bases remained unmatched. The CDR3 is 14 residues long. Germline assignment: CDR1 DFQATT and CDR2 SNEGSKA (reference sequence). As for time point: persistent/refractory GD, antithyroid drugs over 5 years with positive TRAb. PBMC RNA served as the TCR library source.

The TCR comes from a female donor with Graves disease. Sample: peripheral blood mononuclear cells (PBMCs), taken when the disease was refractory, from a patient treated with antithyroid drugs. The chain recombines TRBV20-1 with TRBJ2-7; 7 bases are a match to TRBD1. CDR3 protein: CSAIRDSLYYEQYF. CDR3 in DNA: TGCAGTGCTATCCGGGACAGCCTTTACTACGAGCAGTACTTC.